This entry describes one TCR beta chain. This entry is derived from a study of cytomegalovirus exposure and HLA in healthy donors. Amplification used 60 Vbeta primers and 13 Jbeta primers. Here immunoSEQ multiplex PCR was the method, and the copy in TCRdb shows in-frame clones only, minus some. The sample lists some 170,000 clones, 75% seen once, with 2.5% to 3.5% in the top ten. This clonotype was sampled from a woman in her forties or fifties in good health and CMV-seropositive. Sequences were obtained from PBMCs.

CDR3 nucleotides: TGTGCCAGCAGTTTACGAGGGACACGGGGGCAGTACTTC. Translated, it gives CASSLRGTRGQYF. This chain joins TRBV27 and TRBJ2-7; possibly TRBD1 for D (6 bases). V gave up 2 bases and J gave up 9 bases, with 14 bases separating them. The CDR3 totals 13 residues. Germline V gene data show CDR1 as MNHEY and CDR2 as SMNVEV (reference sequence).